Below, 15 T cell receptor beta chains from the same sample are listed, as sequenced in a study of OX40 agonist ivuxolimab in advanced cancers. Profiling relied on immunoSEQ multiplex PCR, and the TCRdb table lists in-frame clones only, not all of them. This table has about 68,000 clones, over 80% appearing once. The sequences come from CD4+ or CD8+ T cells sorted from blood, collected in a trial of the OX40 agonist ivuxolimab. The receptors were gathered from an adult with an advanced solid tumor such as melanoma, head and neck, liver or kidney cancer.

The V call is TRBV7-9, the J call TRBJ2-4; 7 bases fit TRBD2. The germline CDR1 and CDR2 sequences are SEHNR and FQNEAQ (reference sequence). CDR3 length: 15 residues. V trimming: 2 bases; J trimming: 1 base; junction bases outside the gene matches: 2. This CDR3 is CASSLREEAKNIQYF. CDR3 DNA sequence: TGTGCCAGCAGCTTACGGGAGGAGGCCAAAAACATTCAGTACTTC.

V gene TRBV6-5 combines with J gene TRBJ1-1; D ambiguous. CDR1 is MNHEY and CDR2 is SVGAGI in the germline V gene. Trimming cost V 2 bases and J 11 bases, with 15 bases left between them. This CDR3 is built from 13 residues. CDR3 sequence: CASSYGGARRAFF. In nucleotides, the CDR3 is TGTGCCAGCAGTTACGGTGGAGCCAGGAGGGCTTTCTTT.

The chain employs TRBV27 and TRBJ2-3, with unresolved D. V lost 8 bases and J 1 base, leaving 13 bases between the germline ends. Germline assignment: CDR1 MNHEY and CDR2 SMNVEV (reference sequence). The CDR3 contains 14 residues. CDR3 in DNA: TGTGCCAGCTCCCGTCGTCCTGGCACAGATACGCAGTATTTT. This sequence encodes CASSRRPGTDTQYF.

The gene calls are TRBV27 and TRBJ1-6, with unresolved D. Germline CDR1 MNHEY, CDR2 SMNVEV (reference sequence). V was pared by 3 bases and J by 5 bases, with 14 bases between. The CDR3 is made up of 16 amino acids. As DNA, the CDR3 is TGTGCCAGCAGTTTCCTCCCGACAATAAATAATTCACCCCTCCACTTT. Protein: CASSFLPTINNSPLHF.

Regarding this clone: One end of the junction fails to match germline, which may point to a read error. The V and J genes are TRBV20-1 and TRBJ2-7; a possible D gene is TRBD2 (6 bases). The germline CDR1 and CDR2 sequences are DFQATT and SNEGSKA (reference sequence). The CDR3 is 11 residues long. CDR3 sequence: CSAGDSSEQYF. Here the CDR3 DNA reads TGCAGTGCCGGGGACTCCTCCGAGCAGTACTTC.

About this clone itself: A much larger clone differs by one base, so this may be a read error. The V gene is TRBV2, the J gene TRBJ2-7; TRBD1 might be the D (6 bases). The CDR3 spans 12 residues. Germline CDR1 reads SNHLY; CDR2 reads FYNNEI. The DNA of the CDR3 is TGTGCCAGCAAGGACAGCTCCTACGGGCAGTACTTC. Amino acid sequence: CASKDSSYGQYF.

The chain couples TRBV28 to TRBJ1-5, with a possible D match to TRBD1 (5 bases). The germline CDR1 and CDR2 sequences are MDHEN and SYDVKM. V lost 2 bases to trimming and J lost 0 bases, with 11 bases between them. The CDR3 is made up of 16 amino acids. CDR3 in amino acids: CASSLGLGGSNQPQHF. The CDR3 region has the DNA TGTGCCAGCAGTTTAGGACTCGGGGGTAGCAATCAGCCCCAGCATTTT.

This chain connects TRBV6-1 to TRBJ2-7; a possible D gene is TRBD1 (6 bases). CDR3 length: 14 residues. V shed 7 bases and J shed 1 base, with 14 bases lying between them. Germline assignment: CDR1 MNHNS and CDR2 SASEGT. Written as DNA, the CDR3 is TGTGCCAGCACCCCTACCGGGACATCCTACGAGCAGTACGTC. Protein product: CASTPTGTSYEQYV.

The J gene is TRBJ1-4, the V gene TRBV28; D not certain. This CDR3 comprises 14 residues. The V gene's germline CDR1 is MDHEN and CDR2 SYDVKM. V was shortened by 3 bases and J by 0 bases, with 5 bases between the two germline ends. CDR3 DNA sequence: TGTGCCAGCAGTTTGTTGGCAACTAATGAAAAACTGTTTTTT. Protein: CASSLLATNEKLFF.

V gene TRBV7-2 combines with J gene TRBJ2-3; 10 nucleotides line up with TRBD1. V lost 3 bases to trimming and J lost 4 bases; unmatched junction nucleotides: 7. CDR1 is SGHTA, CDR2 FQGNSA, per germline. The CDR3 contains 16 residues. CDR3 amino acids: CASSFGTGVRSDTQYF. CDR3 DNA: TGTGCCAGCAGCTTTGGGACAGGGGTACGCTCAGATACGCAGTATTTT.

CDR3 sequence: CASSLTAPGQADNEQFF. CDR3 nucleotides: TGTGCCAGCAGCTTAACGGCACCGGGACAGGCTGACAATGAGCAGTTCTTC. The chain combines TRBV7-3 with TRBJ2-1; 8 bases are a match to TRBD1. The V segment lost 0 bases and the J segment 5 bases; nucleotides outside the gene matches: 9. CDR1 and CDR2 from the germline V gene are SGHTA and FQGTGA. The CDR3 runs 17 residues.

The chain combines TRBV5-1 with TRBJ2-5, with 12 bases matching TRBD2. CDR1 SGHRS and CDR2 YFSETQ come from the germline V gene. The V gene end was trimmed by 4 bases and the J gene end by 3 bases; junction bases not matched to a gene: 4. The length of the CDR3 is 15 residues. The CDR3 here is CASSALAGGEETQYF. CDR3 nucleotides: TGCGCCAGCAGCGCCCTAGCGGGGGGGGAAGAGACCCAGTACTTC.

The chain links TRBV27 to TRBJ2-3; TRBD1 or TRBD2 may be the D gene (5 bases each). The ends were cut back, 8 bases at V and 1 base at J, with 19 bases in the middle. Germline loops: CDR1 MNHEY, CDR2 SMNVEV (reference sequence). CDR3 size: 16 residues. CDR3 nucleotides: TGTGCCAGCTCACGGGGCGGGCAGTCGGGCACAGATACGCAGTATTTT. It specifies CASSRGGQSGTDTQYF.

The V gene is TRBV13, the J gene TRBJ2-3; 9 bases match TRBD2. This CDR3 region has 16 residues. The V gene's germline CDR1 is PRHDT and CDR2 FYEKMQ (reference sequence). J was trimmed by 1 base and V by 5 bases; bases with no gene match: 7. Written as DNA, the CDR3 is TGTGCCAGCAGCCAGCCCAGGACTAGCGGCACAGATACGCAGTATTTT. This sequence encodes CASSQPRTSGTDTQYF.

This clone was detected only once. The V gene is TRBV7-9, the J gene TRBJ1-1; TRBD1 aligns across 8 bases. Per germline, CDR1 SEHNR and CDR2 FQNEAQ (reference sequence). V lost 6 bases, J lost 11 bases, and 5 bases stayed unmatched. CDR3 length: 11 residues. The CDR3 DNA reads as TGTGCCAGCAGTCGGACAGGGTACGCTTTCTTT. Protein sequence: CASSRTGYAFF. The entire variable domain, with the rest obtained from reference TRBV7-9 and TRBJ1-1, is as follows: DTGVSQNPRHKITKRGQNVTFRCDPISEHNRLYWYRQTLGQGPEFLTYFQNEAQLEKSRLLSDRFSAERPKGSFSTLEIQRTEQGDSAMYLCASSRTGYAFFGQGTRLTVV.